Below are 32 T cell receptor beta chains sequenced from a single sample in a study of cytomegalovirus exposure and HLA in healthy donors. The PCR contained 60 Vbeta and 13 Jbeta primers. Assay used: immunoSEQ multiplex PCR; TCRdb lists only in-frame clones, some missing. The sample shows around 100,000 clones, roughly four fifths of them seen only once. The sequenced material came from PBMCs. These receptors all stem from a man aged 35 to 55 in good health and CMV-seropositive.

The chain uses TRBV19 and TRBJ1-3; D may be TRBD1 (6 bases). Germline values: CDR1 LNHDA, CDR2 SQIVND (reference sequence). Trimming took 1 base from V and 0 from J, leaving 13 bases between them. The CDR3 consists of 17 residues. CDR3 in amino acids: CASSIVPWGHSGNTIYF. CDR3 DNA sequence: TGTGCCAGTAGTATAGTGCCGTGGGGGCACTCTGGAAACACCATATATTTT.

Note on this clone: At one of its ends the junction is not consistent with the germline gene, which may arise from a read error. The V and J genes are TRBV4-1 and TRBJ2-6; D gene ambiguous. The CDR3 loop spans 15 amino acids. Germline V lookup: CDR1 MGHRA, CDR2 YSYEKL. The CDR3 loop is CASSQDGSGSNGLTF. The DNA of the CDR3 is TGCGCCAGCAGCCAAGATGGATCCGGGTCCAACGGCCTGACTTTC.

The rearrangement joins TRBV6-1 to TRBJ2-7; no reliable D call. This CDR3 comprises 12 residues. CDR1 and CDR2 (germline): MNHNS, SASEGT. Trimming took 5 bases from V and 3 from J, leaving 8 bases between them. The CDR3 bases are TGTGCCAGCAGTTCCCCGGGCTACGAGCAGTACTTC. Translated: CASSSPGYEQYF.

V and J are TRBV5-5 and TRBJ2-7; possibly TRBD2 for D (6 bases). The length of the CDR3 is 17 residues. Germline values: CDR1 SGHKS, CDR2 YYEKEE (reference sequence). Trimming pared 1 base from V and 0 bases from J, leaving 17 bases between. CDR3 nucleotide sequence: TGTGCCAGCAGCTTGCGTCTAGAGCGGGCAGACTCCTACGAGCAGTACTTC. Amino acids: CASSLRLERADSYEQYF.

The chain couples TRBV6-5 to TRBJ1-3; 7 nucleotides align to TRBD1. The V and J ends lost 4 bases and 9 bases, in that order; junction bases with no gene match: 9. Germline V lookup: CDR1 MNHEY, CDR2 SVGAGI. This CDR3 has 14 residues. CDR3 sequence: CASSSYDRAATIYF. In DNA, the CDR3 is TGTGCCAGCAGTTCCTACGACAGGGCCGCCACCATATATTTT.

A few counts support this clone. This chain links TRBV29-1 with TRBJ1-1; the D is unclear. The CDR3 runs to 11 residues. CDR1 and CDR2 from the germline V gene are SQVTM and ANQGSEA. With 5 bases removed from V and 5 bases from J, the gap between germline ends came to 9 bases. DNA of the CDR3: TGCAGCGTTAGGAGTAAAACTGAAGCTTTCTTT. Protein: CSVRSKTEAFF. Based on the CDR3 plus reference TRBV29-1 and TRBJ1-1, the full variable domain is SAVISQKPSRDICQRGTSLTIQCQVDSQVTMMFWYRQQPGQSLTLIATANQGSEATYESGFVIDKFPISRPNLTFSTLTVSNMSPEDSSIYLCSVRSKTEAFFGQGTRLTVV.

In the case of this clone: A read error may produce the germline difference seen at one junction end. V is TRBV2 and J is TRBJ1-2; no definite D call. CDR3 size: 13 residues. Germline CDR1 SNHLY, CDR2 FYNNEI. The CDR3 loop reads CASSVYVNYGYTF. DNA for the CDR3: TGTGCCAGTAGTGTGTATGTGAACTATGGCTACACCTTC. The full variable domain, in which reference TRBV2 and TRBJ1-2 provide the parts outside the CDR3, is EPEVTQTPSHQVTQMGQEVILRCVPISNHLYFYWYRQILGQKVEFLVSFYNNEISEKSEIFDDQFSVERPDGSNFTLKIRSTKLEDSAMYFCASSVYVNYGYTFGSGTRLTVV.

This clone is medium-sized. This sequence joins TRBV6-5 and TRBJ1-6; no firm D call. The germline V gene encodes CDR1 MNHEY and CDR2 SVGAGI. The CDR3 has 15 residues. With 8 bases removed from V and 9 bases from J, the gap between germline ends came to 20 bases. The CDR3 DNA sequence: TGTGCCAGCGCGGAAGTCACGGGTTTGGGTTCACCCCTCCACTTT. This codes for CASAEVTGLGSPLHF.

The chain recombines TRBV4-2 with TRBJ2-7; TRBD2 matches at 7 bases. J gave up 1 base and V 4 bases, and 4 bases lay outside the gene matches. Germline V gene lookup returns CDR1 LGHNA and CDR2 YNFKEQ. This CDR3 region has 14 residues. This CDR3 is CASSPTSVSYEQYF. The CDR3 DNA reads TGTGCCAGCAGCCCCACTAGCGTATCCTACGAGCAGTACTTC.

CDR3 nucleotides: TGTGCCAGCAGCGCCTCCGGGACAGGCAACACCGGGGAGCTGTTTTTT. It encodes CASSASGTGNTGELFF. The chain links TRBV9 to TRBJ2-2, with TRBD1 matching over 8 bases. The germline V gene has CDR1 SGDLS and CDR2 YYNGEE. This CDR3 is 16 amino acids long. The V and J ends lost 3 bases and 2 bases, in that order; junction bases with no gene match: 6.

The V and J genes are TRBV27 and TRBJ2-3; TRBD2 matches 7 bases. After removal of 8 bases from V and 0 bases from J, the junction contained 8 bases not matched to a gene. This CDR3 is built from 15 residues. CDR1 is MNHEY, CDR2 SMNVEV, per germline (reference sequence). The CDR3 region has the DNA TGTGCCAGCGGTGAACTAGCGCATAGCACAGATACGCAGTATTTT. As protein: CASGELAHSTDTQYF.

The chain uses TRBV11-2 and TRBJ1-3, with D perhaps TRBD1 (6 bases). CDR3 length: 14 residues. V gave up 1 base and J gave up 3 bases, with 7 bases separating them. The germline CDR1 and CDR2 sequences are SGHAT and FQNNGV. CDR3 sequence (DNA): TGTGCCAGCAGCTTAGCAGGGGTTGGAAACACCATATATTTT. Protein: CASSLAGVGNTIYF.

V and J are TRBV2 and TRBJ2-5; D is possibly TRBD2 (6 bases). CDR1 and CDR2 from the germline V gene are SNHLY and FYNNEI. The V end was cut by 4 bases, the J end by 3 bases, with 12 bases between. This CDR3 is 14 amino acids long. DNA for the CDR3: TGTGCCAGCAGTGCCCAGGGAGGTGAAGAGACCCAGTACTTC. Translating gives CASSAQGGEETQYF.

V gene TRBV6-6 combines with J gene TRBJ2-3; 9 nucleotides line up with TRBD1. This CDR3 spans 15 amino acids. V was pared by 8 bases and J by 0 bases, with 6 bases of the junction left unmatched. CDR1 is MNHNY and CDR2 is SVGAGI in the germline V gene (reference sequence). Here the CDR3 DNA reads TGTGCCAGCCGCCAGGGACAGGGAAGCACAGATACGCAGTATTTT. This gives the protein CASRQGQGSTDTQYF.

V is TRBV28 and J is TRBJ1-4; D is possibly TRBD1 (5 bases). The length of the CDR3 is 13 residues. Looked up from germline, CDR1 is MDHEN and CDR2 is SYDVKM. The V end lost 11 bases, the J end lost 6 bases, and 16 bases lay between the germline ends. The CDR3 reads CASSLGQDEKLFF. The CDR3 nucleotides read TGTGCCTCATCCCTGGGGCAAGATGAAAAACTGTTTTTT.

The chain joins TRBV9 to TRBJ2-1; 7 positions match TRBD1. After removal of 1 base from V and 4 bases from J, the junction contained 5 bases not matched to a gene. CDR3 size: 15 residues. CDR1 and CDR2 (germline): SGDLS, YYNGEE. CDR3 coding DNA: TGTGCCAGCAGCGTAAGGGGGCTAGAGTACAATGAGCAGTTCTTC. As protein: CASSVRGLEYNEQFF. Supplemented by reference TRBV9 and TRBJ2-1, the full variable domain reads DSGVTQTPKHLITATGQRVTLRCSPRSGDLSVYWYQQSLDQGLQFLIQYYNGEERAKGNILERFSAQQFPDLHSELNLSSLELGDSALYFCASSVRGLEYNEQFFGPGTRLTVL.

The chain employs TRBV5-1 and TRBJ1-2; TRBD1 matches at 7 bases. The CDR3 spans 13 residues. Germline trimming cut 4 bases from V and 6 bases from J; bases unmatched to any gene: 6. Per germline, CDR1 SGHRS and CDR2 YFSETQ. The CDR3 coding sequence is TGCGCCAGCAGCCCCGACAGGGAAAATGGCTACACCTTC. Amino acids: CASSPDRENGYTF.

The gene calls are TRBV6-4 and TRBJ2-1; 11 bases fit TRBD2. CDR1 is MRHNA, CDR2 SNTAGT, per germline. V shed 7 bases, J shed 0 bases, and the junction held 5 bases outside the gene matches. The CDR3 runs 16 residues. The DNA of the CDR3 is TGTGCCAGCAATCGACTAGCGGGATCCTCCTACAATGAGCAGTTCTTC. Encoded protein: CASNRLAGSSYNEQFF.

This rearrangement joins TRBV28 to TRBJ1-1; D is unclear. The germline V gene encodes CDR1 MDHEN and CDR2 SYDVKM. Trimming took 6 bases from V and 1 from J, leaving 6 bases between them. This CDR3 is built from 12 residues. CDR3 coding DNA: TGTGCCAGCAGGGCTAGGAACACTGAAGCTTTCTTT. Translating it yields CASRARNTEAFF.

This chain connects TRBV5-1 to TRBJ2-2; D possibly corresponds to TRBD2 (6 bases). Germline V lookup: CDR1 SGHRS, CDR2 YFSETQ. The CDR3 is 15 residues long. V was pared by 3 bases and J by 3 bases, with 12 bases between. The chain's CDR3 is CASSWPSGDTGELFF. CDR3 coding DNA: TGCGCCAGCAGCTGGCCCTCGGGGGACACCGGGGAGCTGTTTTTT.

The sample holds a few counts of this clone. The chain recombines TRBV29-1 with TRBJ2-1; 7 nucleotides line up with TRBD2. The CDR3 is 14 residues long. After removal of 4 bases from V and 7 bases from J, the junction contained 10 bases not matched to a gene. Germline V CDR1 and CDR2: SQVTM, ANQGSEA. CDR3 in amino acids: CSVGGGFSRNEQFF. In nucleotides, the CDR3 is TGCAGCGTTGGGGGGGGTTTCAGTAGGAATGAGCAGTTCTTC.

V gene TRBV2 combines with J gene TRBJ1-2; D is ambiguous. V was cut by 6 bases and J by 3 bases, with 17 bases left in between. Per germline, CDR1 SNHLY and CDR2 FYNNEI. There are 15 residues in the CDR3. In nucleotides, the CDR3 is TGTGCCAGCAGGGAGGGTGGAGGGTTCGACTATGGCTACACCTTC. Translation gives CASREGGGFDYGYTF.

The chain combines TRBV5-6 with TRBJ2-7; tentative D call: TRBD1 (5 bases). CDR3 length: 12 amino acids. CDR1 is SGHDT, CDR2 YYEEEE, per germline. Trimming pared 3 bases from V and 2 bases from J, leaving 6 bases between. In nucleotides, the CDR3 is TGTGCCAGCAGCTCGACAGCCTACGAGCAGTACTTC. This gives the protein CASSSTAYEQYF. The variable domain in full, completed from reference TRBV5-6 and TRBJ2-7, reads DAGVTQSPTHLIKTRGQQVTLRCSPKSGHDTVSWYQQALGQGPQFIFQYYEEEERQRGNFPDRFSGHQFPNYSSELNVNALLLGDSALYLCASSSTAYEQYFGPGTRLTVT.

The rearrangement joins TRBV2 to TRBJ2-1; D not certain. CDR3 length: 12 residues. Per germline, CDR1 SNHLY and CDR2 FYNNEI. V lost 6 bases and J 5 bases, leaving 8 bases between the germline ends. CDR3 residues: CASRETNNEQFF. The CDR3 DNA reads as TGTGCCAGCAGGGAAACAAACAATGAGCAGTTCTTC.

The CDR3 DNA follows: TGCGCCAGCAGCCAAGTCCAGGGGTTCGGCTACACCTTC. The encoded protein is CASSQVQGFGYTF. V gene TRBV4-1 combines with J gene TRBJ1-2; D is possibly TRBD1 (6 bases). V was cut by 1 base and J by 8 bases, with 11 bases left in between. The germline gives CDR1 MGHRA, CDR2 YSYEKL. This CDR3 comprises 13 residues.

The CDR3 region has the DNA TGTGCCAGCAGCGTAGGATTCGGGGCAGGGGTAACCTACAATGAGCAGTTCTTC. Translating gives CASSVGFGAGVTYNEQFF. The J gene is TRBJ2-1, the V gene TRBV9; a possible D gene is TRBD1 (6 bases). The CDR3 runs 18 residues. V lost 0 bases, J lost 2 bases, and 18 bases lay in between. Germline assignment: CDR1 SGDLS and CDR2 YYNGEE.

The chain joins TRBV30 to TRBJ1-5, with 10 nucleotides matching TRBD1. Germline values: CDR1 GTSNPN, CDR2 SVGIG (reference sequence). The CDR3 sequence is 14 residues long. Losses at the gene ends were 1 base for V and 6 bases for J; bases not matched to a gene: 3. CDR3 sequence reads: CAWSETGGRQPQHF. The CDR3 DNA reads TGTGCCTGGAGTGAGACAGGGGGCCGTCAGCCCCAGCATTTT.

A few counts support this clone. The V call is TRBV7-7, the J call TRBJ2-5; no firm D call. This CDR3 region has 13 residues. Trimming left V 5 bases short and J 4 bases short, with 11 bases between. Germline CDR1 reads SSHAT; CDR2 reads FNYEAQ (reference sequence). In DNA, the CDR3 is TGTGCCAGCAGCCTAAGTCAGCGAGAGACCCAGTACTTC. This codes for CASSLSQRETQYF.

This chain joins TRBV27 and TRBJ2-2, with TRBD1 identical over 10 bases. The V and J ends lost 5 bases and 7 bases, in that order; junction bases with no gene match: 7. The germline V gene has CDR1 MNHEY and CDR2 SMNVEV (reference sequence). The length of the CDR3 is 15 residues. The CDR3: CASSLLGQGFGELFF. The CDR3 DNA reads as TGTGCCAGCAGTCTCCTGGGACAGGGGTTCGGGGAGCTGTTTTTT.

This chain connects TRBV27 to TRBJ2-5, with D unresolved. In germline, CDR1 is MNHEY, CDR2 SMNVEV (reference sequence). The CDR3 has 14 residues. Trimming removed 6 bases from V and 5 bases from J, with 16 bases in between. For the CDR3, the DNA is TGTGCCAGCAGCCCTTCGGGTTCCTGGGAGACCCAGTACTTC. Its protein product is CASSPSGSWETQYF.

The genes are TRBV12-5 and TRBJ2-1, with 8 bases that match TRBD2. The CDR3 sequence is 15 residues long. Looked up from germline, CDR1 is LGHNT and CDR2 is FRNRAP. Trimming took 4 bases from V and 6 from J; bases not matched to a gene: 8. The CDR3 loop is CASGSLLAGINEQFF. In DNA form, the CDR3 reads TGTGCTAGTGGTTCCCTATTAGCGGGGATCAATGAGCAGTTCTTC. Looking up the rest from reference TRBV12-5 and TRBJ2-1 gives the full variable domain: DARVTQTPRHKVTEMGQEVTMRCQPILGHNTVFWYRQTMMQGLELLAYFRNRAPLDDSGMPKDRFSAEMPDATLATLKIQPSEPRDSAVYFCASGSLLAGINEQFFGPGTRLTVL.

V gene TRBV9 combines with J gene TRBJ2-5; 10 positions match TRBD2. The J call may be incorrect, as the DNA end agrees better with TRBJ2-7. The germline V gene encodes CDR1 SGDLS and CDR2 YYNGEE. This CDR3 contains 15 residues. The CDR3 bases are TGTGCCAGCAGCGTCGGGGCTAGCGGGAGTTACGAGCAGTACTTC. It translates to CASSVGASGSYEQYF.